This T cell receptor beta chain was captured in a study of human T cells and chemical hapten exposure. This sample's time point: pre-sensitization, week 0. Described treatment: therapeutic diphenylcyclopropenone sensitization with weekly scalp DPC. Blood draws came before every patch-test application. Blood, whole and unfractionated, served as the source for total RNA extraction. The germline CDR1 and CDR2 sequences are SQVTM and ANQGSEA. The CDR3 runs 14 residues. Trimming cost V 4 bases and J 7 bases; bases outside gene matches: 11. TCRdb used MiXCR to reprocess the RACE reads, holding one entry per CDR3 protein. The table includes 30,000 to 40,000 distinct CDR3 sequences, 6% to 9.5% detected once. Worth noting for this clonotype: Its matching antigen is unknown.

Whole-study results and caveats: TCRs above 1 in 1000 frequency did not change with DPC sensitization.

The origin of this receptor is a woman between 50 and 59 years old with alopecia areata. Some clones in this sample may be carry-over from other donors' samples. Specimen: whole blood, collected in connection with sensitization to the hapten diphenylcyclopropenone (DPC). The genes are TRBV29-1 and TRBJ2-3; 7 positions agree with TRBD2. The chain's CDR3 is CSVGRGAGSNTQYF. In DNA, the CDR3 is TGCAGCGTTGGGCGGGGAGCGGGAAGTAATACGCAGTATTTT.